The present TCR beta chain was sequenced within a study of control samples from healthy donors and cancer patients (dated by TCRdb to about 2020). CDR1 is given as MNHEY and CDR2 as SVGAGI, both from the germline V gene. From its cysteine to its phenylalanine, the CDR3 spans 14 amino acids. The DNA shown is the 42-base CDR3, in frame from base 1. V loses 0 bases, J loses 2 bases, and the germline ends lie 6 bases apart. Regarding this clone: This clone's antigen is unknown. The record has no base qualities; no much larger clone is one base away.

Receptor amplification or capture employed the immunoSEQ multiplex PCR assay. This is the immuneACCESS table as TCRdb keeps it, with only in-frame sequences that have V and J called. A part of the clones is gone; compared with another copy, unresolved V genes explain less than half, and the rest is unexplained. A total of roughly 90,000 clones appear in this sample, approximately 93% of them only once. Of the sample, about 1.5% falls within the top ten clones. The sample was blood. The receptor was derived from a young woman in good health. The chain is made from TRBV6-5 and TRBJ2-3; no D gene is confidently identified. The CDR3 sequence is CASSYSDTTDTQYF. The DNA sequence reads TGTGCCAGCAGTTACTCCGACACCACAGATACGCAGTATTTT.